This entry concerns a single TCR beta chain. Its antigen is still unknown. This record comes from a study of siplizumab effects on memory and regulatory T cells. Points from the study as a whole: Among sequences traceable to unstimulated CD4+ memory cells, alloreactive ones were significantly reduced by siplizumab. Proliferating clones, CD4+ or CD8+, lacked an assignable naive or memory phenotype in roughly 80-96% of cases. Major contributors to the alloresponse seemed to be naive T cells, which also appeared more diverse than memory cells.

Assays captured about 10^5 TCR templates per sample. TCRdb's copy holds only in-frame clones and misses some; the assay was immunoSEQ multiplex PCR. The sample contains over 80,000 clones, 85% to 95% of which appear only once. Sequences were obtained from non-Treg CD4+ T cells sorted from blood. The source of this sequence is a human donor in good health.

CDR3 in DNA: TGTGCCAGTAGCTTGGACAGGCTGAACACTGAAGCTTTCTTT. This translates into CASSLDRLNTEAFF. The genes are TRBV19 and TRBJ1-1; 7 positions agree with TRBD1. J lost 0 bases, V lost 6 bases, and 4 bases had no gene match. The germline gives CDR1 LNHDA, CDR2 SQIVND (reference sequence). The CDR3 is 14 residues long.